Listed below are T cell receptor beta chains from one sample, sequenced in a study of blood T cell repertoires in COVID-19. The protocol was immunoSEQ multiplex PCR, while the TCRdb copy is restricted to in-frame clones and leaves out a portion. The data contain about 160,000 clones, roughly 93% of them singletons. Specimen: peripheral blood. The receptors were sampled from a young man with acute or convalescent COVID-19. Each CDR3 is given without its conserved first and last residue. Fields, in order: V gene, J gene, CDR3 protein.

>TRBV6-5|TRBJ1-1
ASRLQERDTEAF
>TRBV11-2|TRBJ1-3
ASSLEDRGNTIY
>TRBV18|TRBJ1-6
ASSVDRASNSPLH
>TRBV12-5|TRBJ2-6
ASGFLGAGANVLT
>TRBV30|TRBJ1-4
AWSSRDRALEKLF
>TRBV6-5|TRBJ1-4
ASSSRGGGEKLF
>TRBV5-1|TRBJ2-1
ASSFLMPGLAGNEQF
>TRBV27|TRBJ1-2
ASSTGTGQNYGYT
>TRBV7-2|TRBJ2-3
ASSSGTLGTDTQY
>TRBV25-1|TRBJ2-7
ASIGVAGRGYEQY
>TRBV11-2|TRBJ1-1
ASGPGGLNTEAF
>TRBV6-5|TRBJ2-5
ASSYSPTGETQY
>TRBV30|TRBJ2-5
AFRPGGKTQY
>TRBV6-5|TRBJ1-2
ASSPKGPAYGYT
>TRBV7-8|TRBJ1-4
ASSLQGWGEKLF
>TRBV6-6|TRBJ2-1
ASSYSGGRASEQF
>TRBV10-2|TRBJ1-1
ASRTGTGTGYTEAF
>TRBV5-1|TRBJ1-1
ASSLVAVNTEAF
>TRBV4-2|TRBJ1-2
ASSQEQAEYGYT
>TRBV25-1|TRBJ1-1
ATGLLGDTEAF
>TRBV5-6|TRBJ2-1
ASSYSTGDEQF
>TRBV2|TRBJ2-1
ASSVGTGFSYNEQF
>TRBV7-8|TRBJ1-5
ASSLRVVQPQH
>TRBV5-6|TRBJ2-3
ASSLRTSGKADTQY
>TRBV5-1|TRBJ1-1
ASSLGEGVIEAF
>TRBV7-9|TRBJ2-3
ASSLIGEYTDTQY
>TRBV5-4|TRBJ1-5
ASSAGTAPNQPQH
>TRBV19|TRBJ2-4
ASSIPGLSAVAKNIQY
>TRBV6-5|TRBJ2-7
ASSYGGKIYEQY
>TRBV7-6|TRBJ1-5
ASSPGTGDSNQPQH
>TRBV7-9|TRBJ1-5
ASSYSWSGLGNQPQH
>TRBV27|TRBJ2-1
ASSLGRGSYNEQF
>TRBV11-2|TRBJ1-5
ASSLARPFRDTYQPQH
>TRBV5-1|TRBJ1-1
ASSLGQALTEAF
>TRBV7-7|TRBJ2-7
ASSLESSYEQY